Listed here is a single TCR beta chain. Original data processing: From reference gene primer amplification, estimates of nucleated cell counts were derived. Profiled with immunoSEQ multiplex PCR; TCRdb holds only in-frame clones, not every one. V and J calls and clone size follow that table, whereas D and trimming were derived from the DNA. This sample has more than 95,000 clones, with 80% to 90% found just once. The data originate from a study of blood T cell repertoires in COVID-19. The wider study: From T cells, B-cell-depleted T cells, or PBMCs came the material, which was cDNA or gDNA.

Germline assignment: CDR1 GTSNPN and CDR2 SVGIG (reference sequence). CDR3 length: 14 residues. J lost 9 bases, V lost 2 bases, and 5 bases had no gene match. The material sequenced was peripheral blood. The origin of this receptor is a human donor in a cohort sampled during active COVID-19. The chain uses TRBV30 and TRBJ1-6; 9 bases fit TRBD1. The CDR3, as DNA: TGTGCCTGGAGTCCTGGACAGGGGTCTTCACCCCTCCACTTT. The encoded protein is CAWSPGQGSSPLHF.